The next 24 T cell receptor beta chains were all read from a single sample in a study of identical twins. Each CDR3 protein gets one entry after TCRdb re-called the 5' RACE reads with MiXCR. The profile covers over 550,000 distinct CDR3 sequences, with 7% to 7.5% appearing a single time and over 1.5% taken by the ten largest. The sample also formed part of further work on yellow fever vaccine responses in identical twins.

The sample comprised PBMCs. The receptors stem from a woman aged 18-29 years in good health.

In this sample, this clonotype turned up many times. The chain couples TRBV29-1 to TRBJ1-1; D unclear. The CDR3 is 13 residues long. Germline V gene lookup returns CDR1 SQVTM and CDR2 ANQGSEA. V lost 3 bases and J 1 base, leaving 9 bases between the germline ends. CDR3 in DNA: TGCAGCGTTGAGGCCCCAGGGAACACTGAAGCTTTCTTT. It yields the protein CSVEAPGNTEAFF.

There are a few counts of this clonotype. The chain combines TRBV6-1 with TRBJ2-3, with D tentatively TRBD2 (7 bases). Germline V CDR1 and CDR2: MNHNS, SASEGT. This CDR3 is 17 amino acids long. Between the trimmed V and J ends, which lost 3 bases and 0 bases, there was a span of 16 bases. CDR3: CASSEARGARSTDTQYF. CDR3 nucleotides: TGTGCCAGCAGTGAGGCTCGGGGGGCGCGGAGCACAGATACGCAGTATTTT.

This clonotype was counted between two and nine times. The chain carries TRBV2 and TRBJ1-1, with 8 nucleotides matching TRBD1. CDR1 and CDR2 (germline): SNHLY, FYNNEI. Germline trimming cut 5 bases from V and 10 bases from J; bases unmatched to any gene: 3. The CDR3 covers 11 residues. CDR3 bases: TGTGCCAGCAGTACACAGGGGGGAGCTTTCTTT. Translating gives CASSTQGGAFF.

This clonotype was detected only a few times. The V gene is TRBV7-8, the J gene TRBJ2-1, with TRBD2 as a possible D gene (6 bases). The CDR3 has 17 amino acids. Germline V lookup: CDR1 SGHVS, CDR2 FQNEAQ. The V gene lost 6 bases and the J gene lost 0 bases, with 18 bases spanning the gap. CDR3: CASRSTPSASSYNEQFF. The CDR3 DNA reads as TGTGCCAGCAGGTCCACACCTAGCGCGAGCTCCTACAATGAGCAGTTCTTC.

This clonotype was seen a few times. Here the CDR3 DNA reads TGTGCCAGCAGCCGAATGGGAATGGCAGATACGCAGTATTTT. Protein sequence: CASSRMGMADTQYF. The chain has TRBV3-1 and TRBJ2-3; D uncertain. The germline V gene encodes CDR1 LGHDT and CDR2 YNNKEL (reference sequence). The V gene lost 4 bases and the J gene lost 4 bases, with 12 bases spanning the gap. CDR3 length equals 14 residues.

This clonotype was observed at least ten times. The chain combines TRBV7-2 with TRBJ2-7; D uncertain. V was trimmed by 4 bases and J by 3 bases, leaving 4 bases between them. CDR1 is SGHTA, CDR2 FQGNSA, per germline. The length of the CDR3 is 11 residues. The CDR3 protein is CASSSRYEQYF. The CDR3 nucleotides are TGTGCCAGCAGCTCGCGCTACGAGCAGTACTTC.

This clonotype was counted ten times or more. The CDR3 region is CASSQTGLAVYNEQFF. CDR3 nucleotide sequence: TGTGCCAGCAGCCAGACGGGACTAGCGGTCTACAATGAGCAGTTCTTC. The chain combines TRBV2 with TRBJ2-1, with TRBD2 matching over 11 bases. V dropped 6 bases and J dropped 3; count of bases not matched to a gene: 7. This CDR3 is built from 16 residues. Germline V gives CDR1 SNHLY, CDR2 FYNNEI.

CDR3 sequence reads: CSARATGTGGPPGSV. As DNA, the CDR3 is TGCAGTGCTAGGGCTACCGGGACAGGGGGCCCACCTGGCTCCGTC. The chain carries TRBV20-1 and TRBJ2-7, with 12 positions matching TRBD1. CDR3 length: 15 amino acids. Germline CDR1 and CDR2: DFQATT and SNEGSKA (reference sequence).

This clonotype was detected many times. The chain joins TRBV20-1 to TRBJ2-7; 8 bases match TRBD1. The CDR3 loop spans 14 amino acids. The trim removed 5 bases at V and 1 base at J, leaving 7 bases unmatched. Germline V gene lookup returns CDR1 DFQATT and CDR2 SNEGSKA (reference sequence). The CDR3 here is CSASPGQGSYEQYF. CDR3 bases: TGCAGTGCTTCCCCCGGACAGGGTTCCTACGAGCAGTACTTC.

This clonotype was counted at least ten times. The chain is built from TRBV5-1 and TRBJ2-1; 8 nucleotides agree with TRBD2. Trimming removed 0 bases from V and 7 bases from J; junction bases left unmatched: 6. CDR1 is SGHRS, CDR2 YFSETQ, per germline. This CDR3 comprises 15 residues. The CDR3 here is CASSLVAGLNNEQFF. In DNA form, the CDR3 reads TGCGCCAGCAGCTTGGTAGCGGGGCTGAATAATGAGCAGTTCTTC.

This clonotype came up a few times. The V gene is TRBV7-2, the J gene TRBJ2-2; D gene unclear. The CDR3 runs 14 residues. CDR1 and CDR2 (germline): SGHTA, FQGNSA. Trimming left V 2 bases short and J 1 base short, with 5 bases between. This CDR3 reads CASSLIMNTGELFF. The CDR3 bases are TGTGCCAGCAGCTTAATTATGAACACCGGGGAGCTGTTTTTT.

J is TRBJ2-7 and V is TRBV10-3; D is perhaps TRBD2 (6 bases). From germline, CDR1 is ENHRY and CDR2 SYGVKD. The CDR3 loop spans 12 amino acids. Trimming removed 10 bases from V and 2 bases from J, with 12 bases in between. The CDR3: CATASVTYEQYF. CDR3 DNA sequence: TGTGCCACGGCTAGCGTCACCTACGAGCAGTACTTC.

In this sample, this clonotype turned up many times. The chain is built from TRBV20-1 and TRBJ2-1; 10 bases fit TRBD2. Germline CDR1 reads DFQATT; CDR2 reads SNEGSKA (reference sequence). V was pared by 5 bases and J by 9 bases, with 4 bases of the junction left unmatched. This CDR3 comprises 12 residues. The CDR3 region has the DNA TGCAGTGCTCTAGCGGGAGTTAGTGAGCAGTTCTTC. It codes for CSALAGVSEQFF.

The CDR3 protein is CASSLIPGMNTEAFF. Written as DNA, the CDR3 is TGTGCCAGCAGCTTGATCCCGGGGATGAACACTGAAGCTTTCTTT. The chain couples TRBV5-6 to TRBJ1-1; D gene uncertain. This CDR3 contains 15 residues. V was shortened by 1 base and J by 0 bases, with 10 bases between the two germline ends. In germline, CDR1 is SGHDT, CDR2 YYEEEE.

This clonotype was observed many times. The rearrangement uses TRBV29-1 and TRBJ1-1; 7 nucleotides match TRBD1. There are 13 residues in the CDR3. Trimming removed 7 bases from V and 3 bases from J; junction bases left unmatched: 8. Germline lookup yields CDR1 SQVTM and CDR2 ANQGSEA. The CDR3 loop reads CSAQGQGDTEAFF. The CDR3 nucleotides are TGCAGCGCACAGGGGCAGGGGGACACTGAAGCTTTCTTT.

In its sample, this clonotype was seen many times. Here the CDR3 reads CASSAMGVRQPQHF. CDR3 DNA: TGTGCCAGCAGTGCGATGGGGGTTCGGCAGCCCCAGCATTTT. The chain employs TRBV27 and TRBJ1-5, with D possibly matching TRBD1 (5 bases). This CDR3 spans 14 amino acids. The germline gives CDR1 MNHEY, CDR2 SMNVEV (reference sequence). Trimming removed 5 bases from V and 7 bases from J, with 15 bases in between.

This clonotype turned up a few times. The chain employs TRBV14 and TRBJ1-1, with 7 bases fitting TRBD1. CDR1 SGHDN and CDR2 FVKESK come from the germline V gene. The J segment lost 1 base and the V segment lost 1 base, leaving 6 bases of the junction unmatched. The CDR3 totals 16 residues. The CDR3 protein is CASSQAPTGRNTEAFF. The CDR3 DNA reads TGTGCCAGCAGCCAAGCCCCGACAGGGAGGAACACTGAAGCTTTCTTT.

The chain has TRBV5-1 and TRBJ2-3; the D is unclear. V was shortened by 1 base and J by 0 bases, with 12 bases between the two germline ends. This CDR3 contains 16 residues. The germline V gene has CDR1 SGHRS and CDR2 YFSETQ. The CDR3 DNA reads TGCGCCAGCAGCTTGCCAGAGTCAGGTAGCACAGATACGCAGTATTTT. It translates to CASSLPESGSTDTQYF. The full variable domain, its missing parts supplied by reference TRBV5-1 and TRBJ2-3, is KAGVTQTPRYLIKTRGQQVTLSCSPISGHRSVSWYQQTPGQGLQFLFEYFSETQRNKGNFPGRFSGRQFSNSRSEMNVSTLELGDSALYLCASSLPESGSTDTQYFGPGTRLTVL.

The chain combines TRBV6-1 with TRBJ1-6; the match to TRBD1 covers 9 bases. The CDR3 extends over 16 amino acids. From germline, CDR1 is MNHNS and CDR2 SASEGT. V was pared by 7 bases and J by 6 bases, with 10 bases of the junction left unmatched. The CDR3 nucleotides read TGTGCCAGCACCCTAAGGGGACAGGGCGCTAATTCACCCCTCCACTTT. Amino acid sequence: CASTLRGQGANSPLHF.

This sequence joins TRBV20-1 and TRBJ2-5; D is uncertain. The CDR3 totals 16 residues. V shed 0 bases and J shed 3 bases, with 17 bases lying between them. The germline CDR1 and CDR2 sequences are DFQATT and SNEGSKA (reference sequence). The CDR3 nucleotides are TGCAGTGCTAGAGATAGGGCACAGCAAACCGAAGAGACCCAGTACTTC. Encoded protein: CSARDRAQQTEETQYF.

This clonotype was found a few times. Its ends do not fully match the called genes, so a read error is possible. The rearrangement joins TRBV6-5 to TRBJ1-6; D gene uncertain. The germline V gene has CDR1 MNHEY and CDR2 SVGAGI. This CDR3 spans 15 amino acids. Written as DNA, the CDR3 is TGTGCCAGCAGTAACTCTGGACTGTCGGGTTCACCCCTCCACTTT. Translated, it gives CASSNSGLSGSPLHF.

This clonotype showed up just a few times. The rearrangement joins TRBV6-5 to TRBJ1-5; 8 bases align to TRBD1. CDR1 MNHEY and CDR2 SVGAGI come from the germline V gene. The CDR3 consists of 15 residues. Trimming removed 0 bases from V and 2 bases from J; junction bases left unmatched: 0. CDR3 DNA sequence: TGTGCCAGCAGTTACTCACAGGGGGGCAATCAGCCCCAGCATTTT. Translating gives CASSYSQGGNQPQHF.

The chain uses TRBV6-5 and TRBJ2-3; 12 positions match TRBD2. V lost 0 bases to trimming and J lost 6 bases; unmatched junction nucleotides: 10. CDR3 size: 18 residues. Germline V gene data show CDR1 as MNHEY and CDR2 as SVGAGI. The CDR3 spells CASSYSSYLAGGSDTQYF. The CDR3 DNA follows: TGTGCCAGCAGTTACTCTTCGTATCTAGCGGGAGGGTCGGATACGCAGTATTTT.

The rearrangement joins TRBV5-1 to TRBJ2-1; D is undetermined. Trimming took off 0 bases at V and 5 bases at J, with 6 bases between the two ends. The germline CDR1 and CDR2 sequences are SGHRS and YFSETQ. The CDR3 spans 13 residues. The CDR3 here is CASSLALHNEQFF. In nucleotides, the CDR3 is TGCGCCAGCAGCTTGGCTTTACACAATGAGCAGTTCTTC. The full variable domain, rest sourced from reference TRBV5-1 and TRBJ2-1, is KAGVTQTPRYLIKTRGQQVTLSCSPISGHRSVSWYQQTPGQGLQFLFEYFSETQRNKGNFPGRFSGRQFSNSRSEMNVSTLELGDSALYLCASSLALHNEQFFGPGTRLTVL.